This T cell receptor (beta chain) was documented in a study of blood T cell repertoires in COVID-19 (dated by TCRdb to the early 2020s). With respect to the entire study: The collaborator samples originated in the United States, Italy and Spain and spanned the acute and convalescent phases of COVID-19. The prospective study material was composed of cDNA or gDNA derived from T cells, B-cell-depleted T cells, or PBMCs. Subjects who had been exposed to COVID-19, were actively infected with it, or had recovered from it provided the deeply sampled blood TCRbeta repertoires that made up the dataset. The repertoires were released in a freely available public database meant as a resource for research on the immune response to SARS-CoV-2. Samples were obtained from the ongoing ImmuneRACE study (first 160 participants) and from some 1,300 subjects provided by 6 global collaborators. Nearly every sample came with metadata listing a de-identified subject ID, COVID-19 status, age in years and sex. HLA class I and class II types, where available, came from metadata supplied by the sample provider rather than from assay-based typing. What the research found in general, with its limitations: The amount of clinical and demographic metadata varied by source and participant and was provided uncurated.

Participants in the prospective study were enrolled through a virtual design, were aged roughly 18 to 95 years, and lived in about two dozen United States geographic areas. In the prospective study, participants were assigned to cohorts based on the clinical history participants reported in a screening survey and a study questionnaire. Each participant in the prospective study had whole blood, serum and a nasopharyngeal or oropharyngeal swab collected by mobile phlebotomists. Over an approximately 2-month period, participants in the prospective study had the option of providing additional blood draws and questionnaires. Before DNA extraction, blood samples from the prospective study were shipped at room temperature or frozen. V and J are truncated by 3 bases and 2 bases respectively, leaving an intervening sequence of 7 bases. From the cysteine through the phenylalanine, the CDR3 covers 13 amino acids. The kept DNA is CDR3 alone, 39 bases in frame from the first base. Looking up the germline V gene yields CDR1 SQVTM and CDR2 ANQGSEA.

TCRbeta CDR3 regions were amplified from genomic DNA using the immunoSEQ Assay, a bias-controlled multiplex PCR. The study's own analysis went as follows. Nucleated cell counts per sample were estimated from amplification of reference gene primers within the assay. To quantify the absolute abundance of each unique TCRbeta CDR3 rearrangement, sequence reads were collapsed and filtered. Productive Simpson clonality was computed per sample as the square root of Simpson's diversity index over productive rearrangements. TCRdb took over this immuneACCESS table, retaining in-frame rearrangements with V and J assigned. Such tables are incomplete; in checked studies, under half of the missing clones stem from an unresolved V gene, and the remainder is unexplained. That table supplies the V and J calls and clone size; D and trimming were determined from the DNA. Here the sample has about 400,000 clones; roughly 90% occur a single time. Approximately 0.96% of the sample belongs to the ten largest clones.

On this clone: No cognate antigen has been identified for it. Per-base qualities were not stored, and no clone one base away is much larger.

The origin of this receptor is a woman in her twenties or thirties with acute COVID-19. The V and J genes are TRBV29-1 and TRBJ2-2; a tentative D call is TRBD1 (5 bases match). The material sequenced was PBMCs or T cells enriched from blood (not recorded which). The CDR3 amino acid sequence is: CSVDGHNTGELFF. The DNA sequence follows: TGCAGCGTTGACGGACACAACACCGGGGAGCTGTTTTTT.